This T cell receptor beta chain was recorded in a study of shared clonotypes between healthy human individuals. There are 16 residues in the CDR3. V lost 0 bases and J 2 bases, leaving 15 bases between the germline ends. Germline V lookup: CDR1 GTSNPN, CDR2 SVGIG (reference sequence). Evenly divided among several immunoSEQ plates was the genomic DNA of each subset. Data came from immunoSEQ multiplex PCR; TCRdb stores just in-frame clones and leaves some out. The sample lists about 380,000 clones; about 96% were seen once. This TCR was sampled from a man aged 30 to 39 in good health. Source material: memory CD8+ T cells sorted from blood. The subset is: CD45RO+ cells pooled with CCR7-negative TemRA cells. V usage is TRBV30 and J usage is TRBJ2-3; D not resolved. The CDR3 DNA sequence: TGTGCCTGGAGTGTAGGTGTGTCAGCTCTCACAGATACGCAGTATTTT. It specifies CAWSVGVSALTDTQYF.